One TCR beta chain is described in this entry. Sequencing was performed with immunoSEQ multiplex PCR; in TCRdb, only in-frame clones are kept and a portion is missing. This table has around 42,000 clones, approximately 89% appearing once. The sample belongs to a study of T cell changes during pregnancy in multiple sclerosis. The starting material was peripheral blood, obtained in the first trimester of pregnancy. This receptor was identified in a female donor in good health, enrolled as a control in a pregnancy study.

DNA of the CDR3: TGTGCCAGCAGCCCTTCCCGCCGGACTAGCGGGGGGCTAGCCTACGAGCAGTACTTC. It translates to CASSPSRRTSGGLAYEQYF. The gene calls are TRBV7-2 and TRBJ2-7; 14 bases align to TRBD2. V was clipped by 5 bases and J by 2 bases; unmatched bases: 14. The CDR3 spans 19 residues. Per germline, CDR1 SGHTA and CDR2 FQGNSA.